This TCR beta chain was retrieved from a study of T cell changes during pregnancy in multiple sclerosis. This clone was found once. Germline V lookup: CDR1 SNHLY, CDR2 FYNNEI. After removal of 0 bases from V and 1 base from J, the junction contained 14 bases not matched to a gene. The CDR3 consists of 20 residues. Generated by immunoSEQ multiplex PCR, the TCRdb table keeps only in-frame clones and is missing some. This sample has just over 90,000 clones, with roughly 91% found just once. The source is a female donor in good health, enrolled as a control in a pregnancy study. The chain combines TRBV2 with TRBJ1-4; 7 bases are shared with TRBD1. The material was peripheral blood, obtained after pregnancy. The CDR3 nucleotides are TGTGCCAGCAGTGAAGCTAGGGGGCGTAGGGGCGGAGAAACTAATGAAAAACTGTTTTTT. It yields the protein CASSEARGRRGGETNEKLFF.